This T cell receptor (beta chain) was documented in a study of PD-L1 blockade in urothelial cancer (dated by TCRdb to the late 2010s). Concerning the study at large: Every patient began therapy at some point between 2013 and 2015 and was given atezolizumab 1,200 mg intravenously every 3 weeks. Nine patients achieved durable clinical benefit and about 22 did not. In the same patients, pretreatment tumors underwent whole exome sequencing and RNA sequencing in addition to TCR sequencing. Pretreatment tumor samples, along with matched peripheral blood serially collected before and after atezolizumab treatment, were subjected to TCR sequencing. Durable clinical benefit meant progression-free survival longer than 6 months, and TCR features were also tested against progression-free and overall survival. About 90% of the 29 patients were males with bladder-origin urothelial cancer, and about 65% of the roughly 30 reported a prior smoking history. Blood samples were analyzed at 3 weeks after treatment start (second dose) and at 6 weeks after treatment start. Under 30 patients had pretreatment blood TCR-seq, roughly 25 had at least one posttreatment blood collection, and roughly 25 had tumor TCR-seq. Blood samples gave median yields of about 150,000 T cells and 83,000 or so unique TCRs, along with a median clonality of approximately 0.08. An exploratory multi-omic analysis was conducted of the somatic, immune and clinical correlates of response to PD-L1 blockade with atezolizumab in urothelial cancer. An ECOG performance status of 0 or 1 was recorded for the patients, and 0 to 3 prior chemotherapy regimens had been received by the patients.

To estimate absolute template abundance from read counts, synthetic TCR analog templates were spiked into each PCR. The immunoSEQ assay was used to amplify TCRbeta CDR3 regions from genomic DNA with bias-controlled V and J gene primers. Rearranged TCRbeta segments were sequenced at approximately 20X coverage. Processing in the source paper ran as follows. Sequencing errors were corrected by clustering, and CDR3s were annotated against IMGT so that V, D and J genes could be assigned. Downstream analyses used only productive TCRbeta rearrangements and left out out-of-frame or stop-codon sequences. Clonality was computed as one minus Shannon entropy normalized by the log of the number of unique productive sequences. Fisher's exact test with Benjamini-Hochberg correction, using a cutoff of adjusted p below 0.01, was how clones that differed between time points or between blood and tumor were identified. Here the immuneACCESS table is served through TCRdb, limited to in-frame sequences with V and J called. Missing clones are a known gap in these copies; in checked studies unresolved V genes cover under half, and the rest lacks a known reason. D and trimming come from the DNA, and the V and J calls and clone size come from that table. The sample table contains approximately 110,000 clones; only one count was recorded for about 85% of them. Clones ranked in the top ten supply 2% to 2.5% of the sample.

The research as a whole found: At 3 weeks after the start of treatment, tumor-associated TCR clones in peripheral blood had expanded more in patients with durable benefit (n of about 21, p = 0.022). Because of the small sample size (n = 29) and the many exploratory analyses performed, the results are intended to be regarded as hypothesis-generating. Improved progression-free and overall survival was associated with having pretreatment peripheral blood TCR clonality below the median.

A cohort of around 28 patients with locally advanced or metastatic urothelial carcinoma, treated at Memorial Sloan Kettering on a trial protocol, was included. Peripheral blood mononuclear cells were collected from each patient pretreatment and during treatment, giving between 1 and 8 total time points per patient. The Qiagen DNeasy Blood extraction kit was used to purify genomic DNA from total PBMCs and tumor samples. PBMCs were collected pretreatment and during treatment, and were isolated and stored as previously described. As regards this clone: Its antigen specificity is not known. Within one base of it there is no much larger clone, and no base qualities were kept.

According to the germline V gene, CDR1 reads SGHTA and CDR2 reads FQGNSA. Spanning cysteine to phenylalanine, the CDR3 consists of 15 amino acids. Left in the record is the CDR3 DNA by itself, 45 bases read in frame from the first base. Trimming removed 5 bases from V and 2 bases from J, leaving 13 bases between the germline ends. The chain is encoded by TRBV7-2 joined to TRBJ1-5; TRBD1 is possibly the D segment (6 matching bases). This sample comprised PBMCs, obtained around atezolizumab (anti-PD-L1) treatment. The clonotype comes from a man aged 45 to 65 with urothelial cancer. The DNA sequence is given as TGTGCCAGCAGCCTCGGACAGACACGCAATCAGCCCCAGCATTTT. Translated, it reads CASSLGQTRNQPQHF.